The 24 T cell receptor beta chains below were found in one sample sequenced in a study of T cell repertoires in cytomegalovirus infection. MiXCR, applied by TCRdb to the reads, yields one record per CDR3 protein. The sample includes fewer than 900,000 distinct CDR3 sequences, around 29% of them seen just once. These receptors have no identified antigens. Sequenced material: cultured CD8+ T cells from PBMCs, taken from culture after CMV antigen stimulation. Receptors originate from a human donor in good health (CMV status not recorded). Some clones in this sample may be carry-over from other donors' samples.

Comment on this clonotype: This may be a read error, as it is one base from a much larger clone. This sequence joins TRBV7-9 and TRBJ2-1; D uncertain. CDR3 size: 12 residues. Germline CDR1 and CDR2: SEHNR and FQNEAQ (reference sequence). V lost 6 bases and J 2 bases, leaving 5 bases between the germline ends. The CDR3 protein is CASRTTYNEQFF. CDR3 bases: TGTGCCAGCAGGACCACCTACAATGAGCAGTTCTTC.

This chain joins TRBV3-1 and TRBJ2-5; the match to TRBD2 covers 7 bases. The CDR3 has 14 residues. V lost 6 bases to trimming and J lost 1 base; unmatched junction nucleotides: 5. From germline, CDR1 is LGHDT and CDR2 YNNKEL (reference sequence). Here the CDR3 DNA reads TGTGCCAGCAGACACGGGACTACCCAAGAGACCCAGTACTTC. This sequence encodes CASRHGTTQETQYF.

A few counts support this clonotype. The chain joins TRBV27 to TRBJ2-1; TRBD2 aligns across 9 bases. V gave up 4 bases and J gave up 5 bases; unmatched junction bases: 6. The CDR3 runs 15 residues. The germline CDR1 and CDR2 sequences are MNHEY and SMNVEV (reference sequence). The CDR3 DNA reads as TGTGCCAGCAGTTCATTAGCGGGGGTGAACAATGAGCAGTTCTTC. It encodes CASSSLAGVNNEQFF.

The V and J genes are TRBV5-4 and TRBJ2-3, with 9 bases fitting TRBD2. V lost 3 bases, J lost 2 bases, and 10 bases stayed unmatched. The CDR3 length is 17 residues. The germline V gene has CDR1 SGHNT and CDR2 YYREEE (reference sequence). DNA for the CDR3: TGTGCCAGCAGCTCGGAGGAAGCGGGGGGCTTCACAGATACGCAGTATTTT. Protein: CASSSEEAGGFTDTQYF.

The V and J genes are TRBV19 and TRBJ2-5; the D is unclear. The germline V gene has CDR1 LNHDA and CDR2 SQIVND (reference sequence). The CDR3 contains 14 residues. V gave up 7 bases and J gave up 1 base, with 13 bases separating them. CDR3 sequence: CASTPRGFQETQYF. CDR3 DNA sequence: TGTGCCAGTACCCCCCGAGGTTTCCAAGAGACCCAGTACTTC.

Points on this clonotype: In this CDR3 the conserved last residue, phenylalanine or tryptophan, is missing, so a read error is likely. The chain carries TRBV7-2 and TRBJ2-3, with D maybe TRBD2 (7 bases). The CDR3 runs to 16 residues. Germline CDR1 is SGHTA and CDR2 is FQGNSA. Trimming stripped 8 bases from V and 1 base from J, with 19 bases between. Here the CDR3 reads CASAPWGGPGTDTQYY. The CDR3 bases are TGTGCCAGCGCCCCTTGGGGGGGGCCGGGCACAGATACGCAGTATTAT.

This chain joins TRBV19 and TRBJ1-2; a possible D gene is TRBD1 (6 bases). This CDR3 contains 16 residues. Trimming removed 6 bases at V and 1 base at J, with 18 bases between. CDR1 LNHDA and CDR2 SQIVND come from the germline V gene (reference sequence). For the CDR3, the DNA is TGTGCCAGTAGGAACAGGGAGTTGGGGCTTAACTATGGCTACACCTTC. This sequence encodes CASRNRELGLNYGYTF.

This chain uses TRBV11-2 with TRBJ2-1; 9 bases match TRBD1. Per germline, CDR1 SGHAT and CDR2 FQNNGV. V dropped 2 bases and J dropped 5; count of bases not matched to a gene: 16. The CDR3 length is 19 residues. The CDR3 here is CASSLSGTGMAWGDNEQFF. CDR3 DNA: TGTGCCAGCAGCTTATCCGGGACAGGGATGGCCTGGGGCGACAATGAGCAGTTCTTC.

V and J are TRBV27 and TRBJ2-5; D perhaps matches TRBD1 (6 bases). V was trimmed by 6 bases and J by 5 bases, leaving 10 bases between them. This CDR3 spans 12 amino acids. CDR1 is MNHEY and CDR2 is SMNVEV in the germline V gene (reference sequence). The CDR3 DNA follows: TGTGCCAGCAGGGACAGAAGGGAGACCCAGTACTTC. It translates to CASRDRRETQYF.

This clonotype has just a few counts. The chain couples TRBV4-3 to TRBJ2-1; 11 positions agree with TRBD2. This CDR3 is built from 19 residues. The trim removed 4 bases at V and 2 bases at J, leaving 13 bases unmatched. Germline CDR1 and CDR2: LGHNA and YSLEER. The CDR3 DNA follows: TGCGCCAGCAGCCGCGCCTTACTCATGACTAGCGGGGCCTACAATGAGCAGTTCTTC. This encodes CASSRALLMTSGAYNEQFF.

The table lists this clonotype with a few counts. The chain recombines TRBV7-8 with TRBJ2-5; D possibly corresponds to TRBD2 (6 bases). The CDR3 extends over 15 amino acids. V gave up 5 bases and J gave up 4 bases, with 17 bases separating them. CDR1 SGHVS and CDR2 FQNEAQ come from the germline V gene. In DNA form, the CDR3 reads TGTGCCAGCAGCCCCGGGGGTCAATATCGAGAGACCCAGTACTTC. Translated, it gives CASSPGGQYRETQYF.

There are a few counts of this clonotype. V usage is TRBV2 and J usage is TRBJ2-7, with D hard to call. This CDR3 has 12 residues. Trimming stripped 3 bases from V and 4 bases from J, with 7 bases between. Germline V gene lookup returns CDR1 SNHLY and CDR2 FYNNEI. CDR3 DNA: TGTGCCAGCAGTGACAGTGCGTACGAGCAGTACTTC. Encoded protein: CASSDSAYEQYF.

The V and J genes are TRBV11-3 and TRBJ1-3; D remains unclear. CDR1 is SGHNT, CDR2 YENEEA, per germline. V lost 5 bases and J lost 6, with 11 bases in between. CDR3 length: 13 amino acids. The CDR3 coding sequence is TGTGCCAGCAGCACCGGTCCGGAAAACACCATATATTTT. This sequence encodes CASSTGPENTIYF.

The V and J genes are TRBV2 and TRBJ2-2; 7 bases fit TRBD1. The CDR3 consists of 13 residues. Germline V CDR1 and CDR2: SNHLY, FYNNEI. With 8 bases clipped from V and 0 bases from J, the junction kept 0 bases outside the gene matches. CDR3 nucleotides: TGTGCCAGCGACAGGGCGAACACCGGGGAGCTGTTTTTT. As protein: CASDRANTGELFF.

The genes are TRBV4-1 and TRBJ2-7, with D unclear. V lost 0 bases and J 3 bases, leaving 6 bases between the germline ends. In germline, CDR1 is MGHRA, CDR2 YSYEKL. This CDR3 spans 13 amino acids. The DNA for the CDR3 is TGCGCCAGCAGCCAAGAAGGTTTCTACGAGCAGTACTTC. Protein product: CASSQEGFYEQYF.

This clonotype appeared a few times. The chain joins TRBV7-2 to TRBJ2-1; D gene uncertain. The CDR3 runs to 15 residues. V was shortened by 1 base and J by 4 bases, with 11 bases between the two germline ends. The germline CDR1 and CDR2 sequences are SGHTA and FQGNSA. DNA of the CDR3: TGTGCCAGCAGCTTAGTCCCCCTCGGGTACAATGAGCAGTTCTTC. It specifies CASSLVPLGYNEQFF.

The chain joins TRBV13 to TRBJ1-3, with D tentatively TRBD1 (6 bases). Germline CDR1 and CDR2: PRHDT and FYEKMQ (reference sequence). There are 15 residues in the CDR3. V lost 1 base and J 3 bases, leaving 10 bases between the germline ends. As DNA, the CDR3 is TGTGCCAGCAGCTTAGTTGGGGGCGGTGGAAACACCATATATTTT. As protein: CASSLVGGGGNTIYF.

This clonotype was detected only a few times. The V and J genes are TRBV6-4 and TRBJ2-1; D may be TRBD2 (6 bases). This CDR3 has 15 amino acids. V was clipped by 1 base and J by 2 bases, with 9 bases between them. Germline CDR1 is MRHNA and CDR2 is SNTAGT. The CDR3 region is CASSDLGGTYNEQFF. Written as DNA, the CDR3 is TGTGCCAGCAGTGACTTGGGGGGAACCTACAATGAGCAGTTCTTC.

The genes are TRBV9 and TRBJ2-7; D call uncertain. From germline, CDR1 is SGDLS and CDR2 YYNGEE. The CDR3 runs to 13 residues. Trimming removed 0 bases at V and 3 bases at J, with 7 bases between. CDR3 bases: TGTGCCAGCAGCGTAGAAACAGTCTACGAGCAGTACTTC. Its protein is CASSVETVYEQYF.

This clonotype has a count of ten or more. This chain joins TRBV12-3 or TRBV12-4 and TRBJ2-6; TRBD1 matches at 8 bases. The CDR3 consists of 17 residues. The V segment lost 8 bases and the J segment 0 bases; nucleotides outside the gene matches: 9. The CDR3 region has the DNA TGTGCCAGCCGGCAGGGGGCTGCCATCTCTGGGGCCAACGTCCTGACTTTC. It specifies CASRQGAAISGANVLTF.

The table lists this clonotype with many counts. The chain couples TRBV7-9 to TRBJ2-5, with a possible D match to TRBD2 (5 bases). The CDR3 has 13 amino acids. Per the germline V gene, CDR1 is SEHNR and CDR2 is FQNEAQ (reference sequence). The germline V and J ends were trimmed by 5 bases and 4 bases, with 11 bases remaining between them. In DNA, the CDR3 is TGTGCCAGCAGCGAGACTAACACAGAGACCCAGTACTTC. The encoded protein is CASSETNTETQYF.

V is TRBV5-5 and J is TRBJ2-4, with 9 positions matching TRBD1. CDR3 length: 14 amino acids. Germline CDR1 is SGHKS and CDR2 is YYEKEE (reference sequence). V shed 4 bases and J 8 bases; nucleotides not matched to a gene: 7. The CDR3 here is CASSPGQGYDIQYF. CDR3 in DNA: TGTGCCAGCAGCCCCGGACAGGGGTATGACATTCAGTACTTC.

This clonotype has ten or more counts. The CDR3 sequence: CASSSTVGSEQYV. CDR3 DNA: TGTGCCAGCAGTTCGACAGTTGGAAGCGAGCAGTACGTC. This chain links TRBV7-6 with TRBJ2-7, with D tentatively TRBD1 (5 bases). CDR3 length: 13 amino acids. Germline CDR1 reads SGHVS; CDR2 reads FNYEAQ. V was clipped by 6 bases and J by 6 bases, with 15 bases between them.

Details on this clonotype: Germline is not matched at one junction end, which may reflect a read error. V and J are TRBV27 and TRBJ2-1; possibly TRBD2 for D (5 bases). CDR1 is MNHEY, CDR2 SMNVEV, per germline (reference sequence). The CDR3 has 11 amino acids. The CDR3, as DNA: TGTGTCAGCGGACGGGTCACTGAGCAGTTCTTC. Residues: CVSGRVTEQFF.